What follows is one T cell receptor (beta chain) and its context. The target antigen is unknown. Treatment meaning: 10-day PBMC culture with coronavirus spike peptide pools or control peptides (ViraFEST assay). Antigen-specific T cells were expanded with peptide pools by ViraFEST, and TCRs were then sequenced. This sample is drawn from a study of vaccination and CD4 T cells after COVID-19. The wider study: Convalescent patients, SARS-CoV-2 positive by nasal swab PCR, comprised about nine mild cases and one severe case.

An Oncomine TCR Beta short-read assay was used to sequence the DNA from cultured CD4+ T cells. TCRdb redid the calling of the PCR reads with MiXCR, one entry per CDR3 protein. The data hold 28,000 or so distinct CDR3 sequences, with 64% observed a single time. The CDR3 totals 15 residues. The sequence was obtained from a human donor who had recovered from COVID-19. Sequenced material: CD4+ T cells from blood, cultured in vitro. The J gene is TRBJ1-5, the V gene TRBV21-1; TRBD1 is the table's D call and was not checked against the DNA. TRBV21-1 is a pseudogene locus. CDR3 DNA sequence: TGTGCCGGCAACCTCCGGGACAGGAACAATCAGCCCCAGCATTTT. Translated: CAGNLRDRNNQPQHF.